The T cell receptor beta chain under discussion was sequenced for a study of shared clonotypes between healthy human individuals. Every subset's genomic DNA went evenly onto several immunoSEQ plates. Profiling relied on immunoSEQ multiplex PCR, and the TCRdb table lists in-frame clones only, not all of them. Found here are 2 million to 2.5 million clones, roughly 95% of them singletons; the top ten hold 0.1% to 0.15%. This clone is a singleton in its sample. The antigen is not known. General study results and limits: Generation probability values for non-shared clonotypes were lower than those for clonotypes shared by all four donors. Depth was large, yet rarefaction showed that sorted-subset sequencing was incomplete. Naive subsets tended to show greater estimated richness than memory subsets.

The CDR3 has 10 residues. The germline CDR1 and CDR2 sequences are DFQATT and SNEGSKA (reference sequence). Trimming left V 5 bases short and J 5 bases short, with 7 bases between. The sequencing input was naive CD4+ T cells sorted from blood. Documented subset: CD45RA+ positively selected. The gene calls are TRBV20-1 and TRBJ2-7, with D hard to call. This TCR was sampled from a man between 18 and 35 years old in good health. CDR3 nucleotide sequence: TGCAGTGCTGATTCAGACGAGCAGTACTTC. Its translation: CSADSDEQYF.